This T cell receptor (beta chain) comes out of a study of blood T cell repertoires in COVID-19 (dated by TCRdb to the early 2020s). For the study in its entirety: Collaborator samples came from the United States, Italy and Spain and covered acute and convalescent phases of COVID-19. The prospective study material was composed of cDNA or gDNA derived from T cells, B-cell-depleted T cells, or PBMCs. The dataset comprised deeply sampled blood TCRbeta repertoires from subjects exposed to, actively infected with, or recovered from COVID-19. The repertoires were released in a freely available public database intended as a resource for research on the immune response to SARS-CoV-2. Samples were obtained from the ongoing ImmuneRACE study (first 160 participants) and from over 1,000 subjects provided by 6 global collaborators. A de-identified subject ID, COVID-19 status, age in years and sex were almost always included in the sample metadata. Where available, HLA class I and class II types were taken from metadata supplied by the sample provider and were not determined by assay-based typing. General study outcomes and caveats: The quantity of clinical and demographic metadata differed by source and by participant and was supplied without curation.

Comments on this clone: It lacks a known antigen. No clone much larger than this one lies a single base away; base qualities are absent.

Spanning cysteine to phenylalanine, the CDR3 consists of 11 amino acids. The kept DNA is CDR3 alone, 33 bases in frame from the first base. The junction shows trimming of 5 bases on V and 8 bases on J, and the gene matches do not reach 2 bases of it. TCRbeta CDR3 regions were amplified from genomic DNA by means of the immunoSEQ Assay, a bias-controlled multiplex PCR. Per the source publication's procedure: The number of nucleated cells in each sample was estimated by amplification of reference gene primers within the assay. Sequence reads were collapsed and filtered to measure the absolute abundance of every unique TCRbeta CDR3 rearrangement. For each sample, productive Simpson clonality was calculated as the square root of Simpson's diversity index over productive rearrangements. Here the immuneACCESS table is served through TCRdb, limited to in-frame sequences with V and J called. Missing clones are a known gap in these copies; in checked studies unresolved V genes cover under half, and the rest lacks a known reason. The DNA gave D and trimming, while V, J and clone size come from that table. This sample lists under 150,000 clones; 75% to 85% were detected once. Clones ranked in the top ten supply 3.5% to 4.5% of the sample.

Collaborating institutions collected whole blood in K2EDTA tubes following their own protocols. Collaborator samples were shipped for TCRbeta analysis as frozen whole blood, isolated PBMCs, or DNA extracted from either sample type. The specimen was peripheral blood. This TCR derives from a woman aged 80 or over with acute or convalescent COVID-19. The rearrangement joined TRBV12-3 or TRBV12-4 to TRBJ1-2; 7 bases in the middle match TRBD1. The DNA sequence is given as TGTGCCAGCAGTCAGGGGGGCGGCTACACCTTC. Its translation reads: CASSQGGGYTF.